The 16 T cell receptor beta chains below were found in one sample sequenced in a study of regulatory T cells in long-lasting Graves disease. The time point is: newly diagnosed GD, antithyroid drugs for less than 3 months. Making the TCR library involved RNA that had been extracted from PBMCs. Construction of the TCR beta libraries employed iRepertoire HTBI primers in conjunction with Arm-PCR of CDR3 regions. In TCRdb, the multiplex PCR reads were re-called with MiXCR into one record per CDR3 protein. The repertoire holds around 400,000 distinct CDR3 sequences, with about 15% as singletons. This sample was shared with a second study, whose subject was T cells in Graves' hyperthyroidism and ophthalmopathy.

The sample consisted of peripheral blood mononuclear cells (PBMCs), taken at new diagnosis, from a patient treated with antithyroid drugs. These receptors were collected from a middle-aged woman with Graves disease.

V gene TRBV20-1 combines with J gene TRBJ1-1; D is perhaps TRBD1 (5 bases). The CDR3 is made up of 14 amino acids. V lost 3 bases and J 1 base, leaving 12 bases between the germline ends. Germline V gene data show CDR1 as DFQATT and CDR2 as SNEGSKA (reference sequence). The CDR3 nucleotides read TGCAGTGCTAGTACTCCAGGGCGGAACACTGAAGCTTTCTTT. Encoded protein: CSASTPGRNTEAFF.

This clonotype was seen a few times. The chain couples TRBV10-3 to TRBJ2-1; 9 nucleotides align to TRBD2. J lost 7 bases, V lost 3 bases, and 7 bases had no gene match. CDR1 is ENHRY, CDR2 SYGVKD, per germline. There are 15 residues in the CDR3. CDR3 sequence (DNA): TGTGCCATCAGTGACCAAGGACTAGCGAGAAATGAGCAGTTCTTC. The encoded protein is CAISDQGLARNEQFF.

This clonotype occurred a few times. The chain links TRBV7-6 to TRBJ2-3, with D tentatively TRBD1 or TRBD2 (5 bases each). The CDR3 is 13 amino acids. V was clipped by 4 bases and J by 6 bases, with 11 bases between them. Germline loops: CDR1 SGHVS, CDR2 FNYEAQ. The CDR3 here is CASSSSWGDTQYF. CDR3 DNA: TGTGCCAGCAGCTCCTCGTGGGGGGATACGCAGTATTTT.

This clonotype was seen a few times. The V gene is TRBV28, the J gene TRBJ2-5; 9 bases line up with TRBD1. The V gene's germline CDR1 is MDHEN and CDR2 SYDVKM. This CDR3 is built from 14 residues. V shed 6 bases, J shed 5 bases, and the junction held 7 bases outside the gene matches. The CDR3 loop reads CASSMDRGGETQYF. CDR3 bases: TGTGCCAGCAGCATGGACAGGGGAGGGGAGACCCAGTACTTC.

This clonotype was found once. Relative to the germline gene, one junction end is altered; a read error may explain this. The CDR3: CASSEEGTLGSLDTQYF. The CDR3 bases are TGTGCTAGCAGTGAAGAAGGGACACTCGGTTCGTTGGATACGCAGTATTTT. This chain uses TRBV6-2 or TRBV6-3 with TRBJ2-3; possibly TRBD1 for D (6 bases). The CDR3 is 17 residues long. The V gene's germline CDR1 is MNHEY and CDR2 SVGEGT.

This chain connects TRBV3-1 to TRBJ2-7; weak D call: TRBD2 (6 bases). Germline lookup yields CDR1 LGHDT and CDR2 YNNKEL (reference sequence). The CDR3 runs to 17 residues. V was shortened by 0 bases and J by 1 base, with 16 bases between the two germline ends. This chain's CDR3 is CASSQDSLARVSYEQYF. CDR3 nucleotides: TGTGCCAGCAGCCAAGATAGTCTAGCGAGAGTGTCCTACGAGCAGTACTTC.

The chain recombines TRBV19 with TRBJ2-5, with D perhaps TRBD2 (7 bases). Germline values: CDR1 LNHDA, CDR2 SQIVND (reference sequence). The V end lost 7 bases, the J end lost 5 bases, and 23 bases lay between the germline ends. CDR3 size: 16 residues. CDR3 residues: CASTARGGWGEETQYF. In DNA form, the CDR3 reads TGTGCCAGTACCGCAAGGGGGGGGTGGGGCGAGGAGACCCAGTACTTC.

This chain links TRBV5-8 with TRBJ1-1, with D maybe TRBD1 (5 bases). Germline assignment: CDR1 SGHTS and CDR2 YDEGEE. V lost 5 bases, J lost 4 bases, and 18 bases lay in between. CDR3 size: 15 residues. The CDR3 DNA sequence: TGTGCCAGCAGGCAAATGACAGTTTTGGGCACTGAAGCTTTCTTT. Its translation: CASRQMTVLGTEAFF.

This clonotype was found many times. The chain links TRBV27 to TRBJ2-7, with 7 bases identical to TRBD2. The CDR3 sequence is 16 residues long. The germline V gene has CDR1 MNHEY and CDR2 SMNVEV (reference sequence). With V trimmed by 2 bases and J by 6 bases, 13 bases remained unmatched. The CDR3 loop reads CASSLVQVTGGGEQYF. The CDR3 nucleotides are TGTGCCAGCAGTTTAGTCCAGGTCACGGGCGGGGGCGAGCAGTACTTC.

This clonotype was recorded at least ten times. The genes are TRBV16 and TRBJ2-7, with D perhaps TRBD2 (6 bases). Trimming cost V 4 bases and J 5 bases, with 15 bases left between them. Germline CDR1 and CDR2: KGHSY and FQNENV. The CDR3 extends over 14 amino acids. CDR3 coding DNA: TGTGCCAGCAGCCGCCGGGACTTTCACAACGAGCAGTACTTC. Its protein is CASSRRDFHNEQYF. Full variable domain (rest looked up from reference TRBV16 and TRBJ2-7): GEEVAQTPKHLVRGEGQKAKLYCAPIKGHSYVFWYQQVLKNEFKFLISFQNENVFDETGMPKERFSAKCLPNSPCSLEIQATKLEDSAVYFCASSRRDFHNEQYFGPGTRLTVT.

The V gene is TRBV7-2, the J gene TRBJ1-5, with 8 bases matching TRBD1. V lost 4 bases to trimming and J lost 6 bases; unmatched junction nucleotides: 8. CDR1 is SGHTA and CDR2 is FQGNSA in the germline V gene. The CDR3 runs 15 residues. The CDR3 sequence is CASSSDRALGQPQHF. In DNA, the CDR3 is TGTGCCAGCAGCTCGGACAGGGCTTTAGGTCAGCCCCAGCATTTT.

This clonotype was found many times. This chain uses TRBV11-2 with TRBJ1-5; no reliable D call. This CDR3 is 15 amino acids long. V gave up 0 bases and J gave up 7 bases, with 13 bases separating them. The V gene's germline CDR1 is SGHAT and CDR2 FQNNGV. CDR3 loop: CASSLEGSGSQPQHF. CDR3 bases: TGTGCCAGCAGCTTAGAAGGGTCGGGTAGCCAGCCCCAGCATTTT.

This clonotype was seen repeatedly, ten times or more. The CDR3 bases are TGTGCCAGCAGTGAAGGGGGCAGCCTGAGCTATGGCTACACCTTC. This encodes CASSEGGSLSYGYTF. The chain combines TRBV2 with TRBJ1-2; TRBD1 is a possible D gene (5 bases). The CDR3 has 15 amino acids. V was shortened by 1 base and J by 4 bases, with 13 bases between the two germline ends. CDR1 is SNHLY and CDR2 is FYNNEI in the germline V gene.

The J gene is TRBJ2-1, the V gene TRBV13, with D possibly being TRBD2 (6 bases). From germline, CDR1 is PRHDT and CDR2 FYEKMQ (reference sequence). V was clipped by 5 bases and J by 6 bases, with 17 bases between them. The CDR3 spans 15 residues. DNA for the CDR3: TGTGCCAGCAGCCCCCTGCAGGAGGAGGGCAATGAGCAGTTCTTC. Translating gives CASSPLQEEGNEQFF.

On this clonotype: A much more abundant neighbour one base away suggests this may be a read error. The CDR3 is CASSLTGFEDRPQHF. The DNA of the CDR3 is TGTGCCAGCAGCTTAACAGGGTTTGAGGACCGGCCCCAGCATTTT. The V call is TRBV11-3, the J call TRBJ1-5, with D possibly being TRBD1 (6 bases). Trimming left V 2 bases short and J 9 bases short, with 17 bases between. Germline values: CDR1 SGHNT, CDR2 YENEEA. The CDR3 has 15 residues.

Ten or more counts support this clonotype. The genes are TRBV5-1 and TRBJ1-1, with 7 bases fitting TRBD1. The CDR3 runs 15 residues. V trimming: 3 bases; J trimming: 0 bases; junction bases outside the gene matches: 5. Germline-derived CDR1 and CDR2 are SGHRS and YFSETQ. The CDR3: CASSSTGTLNTEAFF. The DNA for the CDR3 is TGCGCCAGCAGCTCGACAGGGACTCTGAACACTGAAGCTTTCTTT.